The 18 T cell receptor beta chains below all came from one sample that was sequenced in a study of T cells expressing NK-cell markers. TCRdb reworked the 5' RACE reads into one entry per CDR3 protein, no DNA. The sample totals a few hundred thousand distinct CDR3 sequences. Specimen: blood T cells: a sorted CD56 or NKG2C T cell subset, CD4+ or CD8+ T cells, or bulk PBMC T cells (not recorded which). These receptor sequences come from a young man in good health.

J is TRBJ1-1 and V is TRBV7-3. The V gene's germline CDR1 is SGHTA and CDR2 FQGTGA. This CDR3 contains 15 residues. The CDR3 sequence: CASSLTLDGNTEAFF.

The rearrangement links TRBV23-1 to TRBJ2-5; TCRdb indicates TRBD2, and absent DNA this call remains unverified. TRBV23-1 is sorted into the ORF group, with uncertain function. The CDR3 is 15 residues long. The CDR3 protein is CAADTTRSRQETQYF.

This chain joins TRBV7-2 and TRBJ1-2; TCRdb calls TRBD1, which cannot be checked without DNA. In germline, CDR1 is SGHTA, CDR2 FQGNSA. The CDR3 runs 15 residues. The CDR3 protein is CASSLTTGQIYGYTF.

The rearrangement uses TRBV20-1 and TRBJ1-2; TCRdb picks TRBD1, but there is no DNA to check that call. CDR3 length equals 13 residues. In germline, CDR1 is DFQATT, CDR2 SNEGSKA (reference sequence). The chain's CDR3 is CSAPGDRRYGYTF.

The chain links TRBV19 to TRBJ1-4; as DNA is missing, the TRBD1 call by TCRdb cannot be tested. Germline V CDR1 and CDR2: LNHDA, SQIVND (reference sequence). The CDR3 loop spans 16 amino acids. CDR3 loop: CASKTPRTGKNEKLFF.

The chain combines TRBV6-5 with TRBJ1-5; TCRdb designates TRBD1, a call that cannot be tested without DNA. The CDR3 extends over 14 amino acids. Germline V gene sequence: CDR1 MNHEY, CDR2 SVGAGI. The CDR3 reads CASSWDRAYQPQHF.

V and J are TRBV7-2 and TRBJ2-5; TCRdb gives TRBD1 as the D gene, but with no DNA this cannot be confirmed. The CDR3 is 15 amino acids. CDR1 and CDR2 from the germline V gene are SGHTA and FQGNSA. The CDR3 sequence is CASSTAGTGVETQYF.

The chain carries TRBV3-1 and TRBJ2-5. Germline CDR1 and CDR2: LGHDT and YNNKEL (reference sequence). This CDR3 is built from 13 residues. CDR3 amino acids: CASSQQESGTQYF.

This chain links TRBV12-3 or TRBV12-4 with TRBJ1-1; TCRdb indicates TRBD1, and absent DNA this call remains unverified. CDR3 size: 12 residues. The CDR3 protein is CASTSGVPEAFF.

The CDR3 here is CASSFQGTEAFF. The chain uses TRBV7-2 and TRBJ1-1; the D call from TCRdb, TRBD1, cannot be confirmed without DNA. This CDR3 comprises 12 residues. Germline values: CDR1 SGHTA, CDR2 FQGNSA.

The gene calls are TRBV20-1 and TRBJ2-2; as DNA is missing, the TRBD2 call by TCRdb cannot be tested. The CDR3 runs to 16 residues. Germline lookup yields CDR1 DFQATT and CDR2 SNEGSKA (reference sequence). The CDR3 protein is CSARDPGRAGFGELFF.

The J gene is TRBJ1-1, the V gene TRBV12-3 or TRBV12-4; TCRdb's D call of TRBD1 is untestable without DNA. This CDR3 region has 13 residues. This CDR3 reads CASSYRTRQRGFF.

The V and J genes are TRBV20-1 and TRBJ2-1; TCRdb designates TRBD2, a call that cannot be tested without DNA. Germline lookup yields CDR1 DFQATT and CDR2 SNEGSKA (reference sequence). The CDR3 length is 13 residues. Here the CDR3 reads CSARDAGLVKQFF.

The chain couples TRBV6-5 to TRBJ2-2. Germline CDR1 MNHEY, CDR2 SVGAGI. CDR3 length: 14 amino acids. CDR3 loop: CASSYSNRNGELFF.

V gene TRBV2 combines with J gene TRBJ2-1; the D gene TCRdb calls, TRBD1, cannot be checked with no DNA. CDR3 length: 14 amino acids. The germline gives CDR1 SNHLY, CDR2 FYNNEI. CDR3 loop: CASLDWGAANEQFF.

CDR3 residues: CASSQEGAYSTDTQYF. This chain uses TRBV4-2 with TRBJ2-3; TCRdb indicates TRBD1, and absent DNA this call remains unverified. CDR3 length: 16 amino acids. Germline V lookup: CDR1 LGHNA, CDR2 YNFKEQ.

The V gene is TRBV7-2, the J gene TRBJ2-5; without DNA, the TCRdb call of TRBD1 cannot be checked. This CDR3 spans 15 amino acids. The germline V gene has CDR1 SGHTA and CDR2 FQGNSA. The CDR3 loop is CASSARRDRGKTQYF.

The rearrangement uses TRBV5-1 and TRBJ2-2. There are 12 residues in the CDR3. CDR1 and CDR2 from the germline V gene are SGHRS and YFSETQ. The CDR3 is CASKHGAGELFF. Full variable domain (missing parts from reference TRBV5-1 and TRBJ2-2): KAGVTQTPRYLIKTRGQQVTLSCSPISGHRSVSWYQQTPGQGLQFLFEYFSETQRNKGNFPGRFSGRQFSNSRSEMNVSTLELGDSALYLCASKHGAGELFFGEGSRLTVL.